This T cell receptor beta chain was documented in a study of blood T cell repertoires in COVID-19. Study at large: Samples came from the United States, Italy and Spain, spanning acute and convalescent COVID-19. T cells, B-cell-depleted T cells, or PBMCs supplied cDNA or gDNA.

Trimming cost V 3 bases and J 6 bases, with 15 bases left between them. CDR3 length: 15 amino acids. Original data processing: Cell counts per sample came from amplifying reference gene primers. Profiled with immunoSEQ multiplex PCR; TCRdb holds only in-frame clones, not every one. Clonal size and the V and J genes are those of that table, whereas D and trimming came from the DNA. The sample consists of 70,000 to 95,000 clones, more than 70% of them appearing once. The sequence came from a woman at least 80 years old with active COVID-19. The material sequenced was peripheral blood. The chain joins TRBV23-1 to TRBJ1-5, with a tentative D call TRBD1 (6 bases). TRBV23-1 is treated as an ORF (open reading frame) with a function not yet certain. CDR3 loop: CASSQRGGAGQPQHF. CDR3 coding DNA: TGCGCCAGCAGTCAGCGAGGGGGGGCAGGTCAGCCCCAGCATTTT.